This T cell receptor beta chain stems from a study of blood T cell repertoires in COVID-19. The wider study: In each case, the material was cDNA or gDNA derived from T cells, B-cell-depleted T cells, or PBMCs.

Here immunoSEQ multiplex PCR was the method, and the copy in TCRdb shows in-frame clones only, minus some. The data hold hundreds of thousands of clones, with roughly 88% observed a single time. There are 13 residues in the CDR3. Trimming left V 6 bases short and J 5 bases short, with 10 bases between. Germline V gene lookup returns CDR1 SNHLY and CDR2 FYNNEI. Adults between roughly 18 and 89 years of age took part from under 30 US areas. Cohorts were based on clinical histories the participants reported. Source material: PBMCs or T cells enriched from blood (not recorded which). The clonotype comes from a woman between 40 and 50 years old with acute COVID-19. This rearrangement joins TRBV2 to TRBJ1-4; D gene ambiguous. The CDR3 nucleotides are TGTGCCAGCAGAGATGACTGGAATGAAAAACTGTTTTTT. Amino acid sequence: CASRDDWNEKLFF.